This TCR beta chain was observed in a study of cytomegalovirus exposure and HLA in healthy donors. Study context: Researchers found that around 80% of 398 genotyped donors fell within the Caucasian-associated ancestry cluster.

The donors (healthy individuals) were bone marrow donors. PCR used 60 Vbeta primers and 13 Jbeta primers. Clones were sequenced by immunoSEQ multiplex PCR, and TCRdb holds only the in-frame ones, with some missing. Here the sample spans about 150,000 clones, about 73% being singletons. As regards this clone: No antigen is known for it.

Findings and caveats of the study: Trimming of TCR beta V- and J-genes showed a link, identified in a later analysis, to a missense DCLRE1C variant.

This TCR was recovered from a man aged 35-49 years in good health and CMV-seropositive. What was sequenced was PBMCs.

CDR3 region: CASSDLAGGPIYEQFF. The CDR3 nucleotides are TGTGCCAGCAGTGATCTAGCGGGAGGGCCGATTTATGAGCAGTTCTTC. The rearrangement uses TRBV6-1 and TRBJ2-1, with 12 nucleotides matching TRBD2. J gave up 8 bases and V 3 bases, and 8 bases lay outside the gene matches. In germline, CDR1 is MNHNS, CDR2 SASEGT. This CDR3 spans 16 amino acids.